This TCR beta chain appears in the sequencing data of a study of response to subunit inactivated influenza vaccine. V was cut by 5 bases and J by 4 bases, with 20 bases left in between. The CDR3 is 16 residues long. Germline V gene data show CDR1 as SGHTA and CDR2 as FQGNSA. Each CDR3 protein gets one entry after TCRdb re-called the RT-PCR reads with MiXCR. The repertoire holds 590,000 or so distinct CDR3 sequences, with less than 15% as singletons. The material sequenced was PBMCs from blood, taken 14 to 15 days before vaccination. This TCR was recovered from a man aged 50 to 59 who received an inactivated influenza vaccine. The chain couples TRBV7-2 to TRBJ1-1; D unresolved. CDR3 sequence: CASSPRPSSGGTEAFF. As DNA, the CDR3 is TGTGCCAGCAGCCCCCGACCATCCTCGGGCGGCACTGAAGCTTTCTTT. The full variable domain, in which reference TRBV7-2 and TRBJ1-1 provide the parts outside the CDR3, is GAGVSQSPSNKVTEKGKDVELRCDPISGHTALYWYRQSLGQGLEFLIYFQGNSAPDKSGLPSDRFSAERTGGSVSTLTIQRTQQEDSAVYLCASSPRPSSGGTEAFFGQGTRLTVV.